This passage covers 25 T cell receptor beta chains from one sample sequenced in a study of T-cell reconstitution after alpha-beta-depleted transplantation in children. Unique molecular identifiers were incorporated into the prepared TCRbeta library. TCRdb re-derived calls from the PCR reads in MiXCR, one entry per CDR3 protein. Among 700,000 to 950,000 distinct CDR3 sequences listed, roughly 15% were seen once. The material was PBMCs, mostly from graft donor cells, obtained 360 days after TCRalphabeta/CD19-depleted stem cell transplant. All receptors derive from a male patient younger than 18 who had a stem cell transplant for acute lymphoblastic leukemia, so the T cells may come from the graft donor.

In its sample, this clonotype was seen a few times. This sequence joins TRBV5-6 and TRBJ2-3; D may be TRBD2 (6 bases). V dropped 1 base and J dropped 4 bases, with 13 bases sitting between them. Germline V gene data show CDR1 as SGHDT and CDR2 as YYEEEE. CDR3 size: 15 residues. In DNA, the CDR3 is TGTGCCAGCAGCTTGTTGACGGGAGATCCAGATACGCAGTATTTT. Protein: CASSLLTGDPDTQYF.

This clonotype was recorded a few times. This chain uses TRBV12-3 or TRBV12-4 with TRBJ2-3; TRBD2 is a possible D gene (5 bases). Trimming took 3 bases from V and 9 from J, leaving 10 bases between them. The CDR3 loop spans 12 amino acids. The CDR3 DNA is TGTGCCAGCAGTTTGTGGGAGTACACGCAGTATTTT. This codes for CASSLWEYTQYF.

This clonotype was observed a few times. V and J are TRBV12-3 or TRBV12-4 and TRBJ2-7, with D perhaps matching TRBD1 (6 bases). CDR3 length: 12 residues. V was cut by 5 bases and J by 9 bases, with 14 bases left in between. CDR3: CASSPSQGWQYF. The CDR3 nucleotides read TGTGCCAGCAGTCCATCCCAGGGGTGGCAGTACTTC.

The chain employs TRBV10-3 and TRBJ2-7; 7 bases fit TRBD1. Germline-derived CDR1 and CDR2 are ENHRY and SYGVKD. The CDR3 is 16 residues long. With V trimmed by 6 bases and J by 0 bases, 11 bases remained unmatched. CDR3 bases: TGTGCCATCAGCGAAGTGACAGGGAGTTCCTCCTACGAGCAGTACTTC. Translated, it gives CAISEVTGSSSYEQYF.

The sample holds many counts of this clonotype. This chain uses TRBV9 with TRBJ2-2, with 7 bases aligning to TRBD2. Germline CDR1 is SGDLS and CDR2 is YYNGEE. V was pared by 4 bases and J by 6 bases, with 9 bases of the junction left unmatched. The CDR3 covers 15 residues. The CDR3 DNA reads as TGTGCCAGCAGCCTGAGCGGGATTAGTTCCGGGGAGCTGTTTTTT. This codes for CASSLSGISSGELFF.

The V call is TRBV11-2, the J call TRBJ2-6; perhaps TRBD1 as D (5 bases). With 5 bases removed from V and 2 bases from J, the gap between germline ends came to 13 bases. Germline lookup yields CDR1 SGHAT and CDR2 FQNNGV. The CDR3 contains 16 residues. The CDR3 region has the DNA TGTGCCAGCAGCCTAGGGGCATGGGCTGGGGCCAACGTCCTGACTTTC. It translates to CASSLGAWAGANVLTF.

This rearrangement joins TRBV4-2 to TRBJ2-6; 8 bases are a match to TRBD2. Germline values: CDR1 LGHNA, CDR2 YNFKEQ. The CDR3 has 18 amino acids. V shed 1 base, J shed 0 bases, and the junction held 5 bases outside the gene matches. The CDR3 bases are TGTGCCAGCAGCCAAGGGGCGGGAGGCATCTCTGGGGCCAACGTCCTGACTTTC. Encoded protein: CASSQGAGGISGANVLTF.

In this sample, this clonotype turned up a few times. The chain has TRBV27 and TRBJ1-1; a possible D gene is TRBD1 (6 bases). Germline CDR1 and CDR2: MNHEY and SMNVEV (reference sequence). V lost 6 bases and J 6 bases, leaving 17 bases between the germline ends. The CDR3 extends over 14 amino acids. The CDR3 DNA follows: TGTGCCAGCAGCTTCCACCGGACAGCTCCTGAAGCTTTCTTT. Protein sequence: CASSFHRTAPEAFF.

The chain employs TRBV5-6 and TRBJ2-3, with 8 bases matching TRBD1. Germline CDR1 reads SGHDT; CDR2 reads YYEEEE. Trimming cost V 6 bases and J 2 bases; bases outside gene matches: 11. The CDR3 totals 16 residues. The CDR3 sequence: CASIQRSRGLTDTQYF. CDR3 in DNA: TGTGCCAGCATCCAACGGTCCAGGGGGCTCACAGATACGCAGTATTTT.

V gene TRBV12-3 or TRBV12-4 combines with J gene TRBJ1-2, with D unclear. The CDR3 totals 12 residues. V lost 3 bases and J 8 bases, leaving 10 bases between the germline ends. This chain's CDR3 is CASSLDLRGYTF. In DNA form, the CDR3 reads TGTGCCAGCAGTTTGGATCTACGGGGCTACACCTTC.

A few counts support this clonotype. The chain joins TRBV12-3 or TRBV12-4 to TRBJ2-5, with 7 bases fitting TRBD1. V dropped 4 bases and J dropped 7; count of bases not matched to a gene: 9. The CDR3 has 14 amino acids. DNA of the CDR3: TGTGCCAGCAGTTCGTATGACAGGGCCGTGACCCAGTACTTC. It specifies CASSSYDRAVTQYF.

In its sample, this clonotype was seen many times. The chain recombines TRBV20-1 with TRBJ2-1; D may be TRBD2 (7 bases). CDR3 length equals 15 residues. The germline gives CDR1 DFQATT, CDR2 SNEGSKA (reference sequence). The V and J ends lost 3 bases and 0 bases respectively, with 12 bases between them. This CDR3 reads CSASRGASSYNEQFF. Here the CDR3 DNA reads TGCAGTGCTAGTCGGGGGGCCAGCTCCTACAATGAGCAGTTCTTC.

The V call is TRBV7-2, the J call TRBJ2-1; maybe TRBD2 (6 bases). Trimming pared 5 bases from V and 6 bases from J, leaving 11 bases between. The germline CDR1 and CDR2 sequences are SGHTA and FQGNSA. The CDR3 is made up of 13 amino acids. The CDR3 is CASSRRSGNEQFF. The CDR3 DNA reads as TGTGCCAGCAGCCGACGTAGCGGCAATGAGCAGTTCTTC. The full variable domain, in which reference TRBV7-2 and TRBJ2-1 provide the parts outside the CDR3, is GAGVSQSPSNKVTEKGKDVELRCDPISGHTALYWYRQSLGQGLEFLIYFQGNSAPDKSGLPSDRFSAERTGGSVSTLTIQRTQQEDSAVYLCASSRRSGNEQFFGPGTRLTVL.

The chain carries TRBV5-1 and TRBJ2-7; D uncertain. The CDR3 length is 14 residues. CDR1 SGHRS and CDR2 YFSETQ come from the germline V gene. The V end lost 4 bases, the J end lost 4 bases, and 15 bases lay between the germline ends. CDR3 residues: CASSPALFLYEQYF. CDR3 sequence (DNA): TGCGCCAGCAGCCCAGCCTTATTTTTATACGAGCAGTACTTC.

This clonotype occurred many times. The rearrangement links TRBV5-1 to TRBJ1-6; 7 bases align to TRBD1. Unmatched junction bases numbered 11, after V lost 2 bases and J lost 9 bases. Germline CDR1 is SGHRS and CDR2 is YFSETQ. The CDR3 loop spans 16 amino acids. The DNA of the CDR3 is TGCGCCAGCAGCTTCCGCGCACGGGACAGTGGTTCACCCCTCCACTTT. Translating gives CASSFRARDSGSPLHF.

This clonotype was detected many times. This chain uses TRBV6-1 with TRBJ2-7, with a possible D match to TRBD1 (5 bases). The CDR3 contains 13 residues. V was trimmed by 4 bases and J by 0 bases, leaving 7 bases between them. CDR1 is MNHNS, CDR2 SASEGT, per germline. The CDR3 sequence: CASSGQSSYEQYF. CDR3 nucleotide sequence: TGTGCCAGCAGTGGACAGAGCTCCTACGAGCAGTACTTC.

The table lists this clonotype with a few counts. CDR3 bases: TGTGCCATCAGTGAAGGAGAGCGGGAGCCCACCTTTTCTAGCACCGGGGAGCTGTTTTTT. Translated, it gives CAISEGEREPTFSSTGELFF. The J gene is TRBJ2-2, the V gene TRBV10-3; TRBD2 matches at 8 bases. The CDR3 is 20 amino acids. Trimming cost V 3 bases and J 4 bases; bases outside gene matches: 19. Germline CDR1 is ENHRY and CDR2 is SYGVKD.

Only a few counts were recorded for this clonotype. This chain uses TRBV12-3 or TRBV12-4 with TRBJ2-7; no reliable D call. Trimming took 4 bases from V and 5 from J, leaving 9 bases between them. This CDR3 spans 12 amino acids. CDR3: CASSSDRNEQYF. CDR3 coding DNA: TGTGCCAGCAGTTCAGACCGAAACGAGCAGTACTTC.

The chain carries TRBV9 and TRBJ2-7, with 9 bases matching TRBD1. The CDR3 consists of 15 residues. J was trimmed by 1 base and V by 0 bases; bases with no gene match: 2. Germline V gene lookup returns CDR1 SGDLS and CDR2 YYNGEE. CDR3 protein: CASSVDRGPSYEQYF. CDR3 in DNA: TGTGCCAGCAGCGTAGACAGGGGGCCATCCTACGAGCAGTACTTC.

This clonotype was picked up a small number of times. The chain combines TRBV24-1 with TRBJ2-3; unclear D gene. CDR3 length equals 16 residues. V lost 3 bases and J 3 bases, leaving 15 bases between the germline ends. Germline CDR1 and CDR2: KGHDR and SFDVKD. This chain's CDR3 is CATSDPQEYGTDTQYF. Here the CDR3 DNA reads TGTGCCACCAGTGATCCCCAGGAGTATGGGACAGATACGCAGTATTTT.

This clonotype occurred a few times. This rearrangement joins TRBV10-3 to TRBJ2-5; a weak D match, TRBD1 (6 bases). The CDR3 has 16 amino acids. The germline V gene has CDR1 ENHRY and CDR2 SYGVKD. The V end lost 0 bases, the J end lost 2 bases, and 13 bases lay between the germline ends. In nucleotides, the CDR3 is TGTGCCATCAGTGAGTCACAGGGCTCCGGGCAAGAGACCCAGTACTTC. Translation gives CAISESQGSGQETQYF.

V is TRBV11-2 and J is TRBJ2-4, with a possible D match to TRBD1 (5 bases). The CDR3 has 15 residues. Trimming removed 5 bases at V and 1 base at J, with 12 bases between. Germline CDR1 is SGHAT and CDR2 is FQNNGV. This chain's CDR3 is CASSASSGAKNIQYF. CDR3 nucleotide sequence: TGTGCCAGCAGCGCAAGTTCAGGGGCCAAAAACATTCAGTACTTC.

This clonotype occurred a few times. The J gene is TRBJ1-1, the V gene TRBV3-1, with D possibly matching TRBD1 (5 bases). The V gene lost 5 bases and the J gene lost 1 base, with 14 bases spanning the gap. The CDR3 contains 15 residues. Per germline, CDR1 LGHDT and CDR2 YNNKEL (reference sequence). CDR3: CASSYPGNANTEAFF. Here the CDR3 DNA reads TGTGCCAGCAGCTACCCAGGGAACGCGAACACTGAAGCTTTCTTT.

The genes are TRBV5-5 and TRBJ2-2; D gene ambiguous. Germline CDR1 SGHKS, CDR2 YYEKEE (reference sequence). The CDR3 is 15 amino acids. V dropped 3 bases and J dropped 6 bases, with 15 bases sitting between them. CDR3 loop: CASSWSPAQSGELFF. The CDR3 coding sequence is TGTGCCAGCAGCTGGAGTCCCGCCCAGTCCGGGGAGCTGTTTTTT.

The chain carries TRBV12-3 or TRBV12-4 and TRBJ2-6, with 7 positions matching TRBD1. V lost 3 bases to trimming and J lost 4 bases; unmatched junction nucleotides: 6. The CDR3 contains 16 residues. The DNA of the CDR3 is TGTGCCAGCAGTTTTGGGACAGATACAGGGGCCAACGTCCTGACTTTC. It is translated as CASSFGTDTGANVLTF.